This T cell receptor (beta chain) derives from a study of blood T cell repertoires in COVID-19 (TCRdb year 2020). Broadly, across the study: Samples covering the acute and convalescent phases of COVID-19 were provided by collaborators in the United States, Italy and Spain. Where HLA class I and class II types were available, the types were taken from metadata supplied by the sample provider, not from assay-based typing. Sample metadata almost always included a de-identified subject ID, COVID-19 status, age in years and sex. The repertoires were released in a freely available public database intended as a resource for research on the immune response to SARS-CoV-2. The prospective study material was composed of cDNA or gDNA derived from T cells, B-cell-depleted T cells, or PBMCs. Samples came from the ongoing ImmuneRACE study (first 160 participants) plus 1,254 subjects from 6 global collaborators. Deeply sampled blood TCRbeta repertoires from subjects exposed to, actively infected with, or recovered from COVID-19 were included in the dataset.

The immunoSEQ Assay, a bias-controlled multiplex PCR, was used to amplify TCRbeta CDR3 regions from genomic DNA. In the paper's pipeline: Within the assay, amplification of reference gene primers was used to estimate how many nucleated cells each sample contained. To quantify the absolute abundance of each unique TCRbeta CDR3 rearrangement, sequence reads were collapsed and filtered. For each sample, productive Simpson clonality was calculated by taking the square root of Simpson's diversity index across productive rearrangements. TCRdb holds this immuneACCESS table with in-frame rearrangements only. Some clones are missing; in checked studies, unresolved V genes explain under half, and the rest has no known cause. Clone size and the V and J calls come from that table; the DNA yielded D and trimming. The sample yields about 240,000 clones; 80% to 85% were counted once. The ten largest clones take up roughly 12% of the sample.

A word on this clone: The antigen this receptor binds is unknown. No much larger clone exists at a distance of one base, and base qualities are not known.

Collaborating institutions collected whole blood in K2EDTA tubes following their own protocols. For TCRbeta analysis, collaborator samples were shipped as frozen whole blood, as isolated PBMCs, or as DNA extracted from either sample type. The full study reports these points: Clinical and demographic metadata were provided uncurated, with the amount varying by source and participant.

The germline V gene (reference sequence) gives CDR1 as LNHDA and CDR2 as SQIVND. The V end loses 6 bases and the J end loses 4 bases, and a stretch of 18 bases separates them. The CDR3 numbers 15 residues from cysteine through phenylalanine. Only the CDR3 portion is preserved as DNA: 45 bases, with reading frame beginning at the first base. The sequence came from a woman aged 60-75 years with active or convalescent COVID-19. The source material was peripheral blood. The chain links TRBV19 with TRBJ1-1, with the D segment identity uncertain. The CDR3 here reads CASRSEGFAGTEAFF. The bases read TGTGCCAGTAGATCCGAGGGCTTCGCGGGCACTGAAGCTTTCTTT.